One and the same sample provided the 4 T cell receptor beta chains below, sequenced in a study of metastatic and nonmetastatic thyroid tumors. TCRdb ran MiXCR on the PCR reads. This table holds 90,000 or so clones, around 7.8% found once. Among the patients, none had received any treatment before thyroid surgery. Sequences were obtained from blood. The receptor source for this set is a female donor with papillary thyroid cancer or a benign thyroid nodule (not recorded which). Some clones in this sample may be carry-over from other donors' samples.

This clone came up many times. The rearrangement links TRBV6-6 to TRBJ1-4, with a tentative D call TRBD1 (5 bases). CDR1 and CDR2 (germline): MNHNY, SVGAGI (reference sequence). The ends were cut back, 2 bases at V and 3 bases at J, with 10 bases in the middle. The CDR3 has 15 amino acids. CDR3 DNA: TGTGCCAGCAGTTACGGGGGAGGATCTAATGAAAAACTGTTTTTT. Its protein is CASSYGGGSNEKLFF.

This clone was observed many times. The chain couples TRBV14 to TRBJ1-1, with 9 bases that match TRBD1. The J segment lost 6 bases and the V segment lost 4 bases, leaving 12 bases of the junction unmatched. Germline CDR1 reads SGHDN; CDR2 reads FVKESK. The CDR3 spans 16 residues. The CDR3 loop reads CASSRPGQGRIAEAFF. In nucleotides, the CDR3 is TGTGCCAGCAGCCGACCGGGACAGGGCCGGATTGCTGAAGCTTTCTTT.

This clone appeared many times. The chain couples TRBV7-3 to TRBJ1-1; 7 nucleotides align to TRBD1. This CDR3 has 14 amino acids. CDR1 SGHTA and CDR2 FQGTGA come from the germline V gene. V lost 6 bases to trimming and J lost 1 base; unmatched junction nucleotides: 5. The CDR3 here is CASRLDRANTEAFF. CDR3 DNA: TGTGCCAGCAGGCTAGACAGGGCGAACACTGAAGCTTTCTTT.

This clone came up many times. The rearrangement links TRBV10-2 to TRBJ2-7; tentative D call: TRBD1 (6 bases). The CDR3 consists of 13 residues. V shed 5 bases and J shed 0 bases, with 8 bases lying between them. The germline V gene has CDR1 WSHSY and CDR2 SAAADI. The CDR3 DNA is TGCGCCAGCAGTCACAGGGCCTCCTACGAGCAGTACTTC. It codes for CASSHRASYEQYF.